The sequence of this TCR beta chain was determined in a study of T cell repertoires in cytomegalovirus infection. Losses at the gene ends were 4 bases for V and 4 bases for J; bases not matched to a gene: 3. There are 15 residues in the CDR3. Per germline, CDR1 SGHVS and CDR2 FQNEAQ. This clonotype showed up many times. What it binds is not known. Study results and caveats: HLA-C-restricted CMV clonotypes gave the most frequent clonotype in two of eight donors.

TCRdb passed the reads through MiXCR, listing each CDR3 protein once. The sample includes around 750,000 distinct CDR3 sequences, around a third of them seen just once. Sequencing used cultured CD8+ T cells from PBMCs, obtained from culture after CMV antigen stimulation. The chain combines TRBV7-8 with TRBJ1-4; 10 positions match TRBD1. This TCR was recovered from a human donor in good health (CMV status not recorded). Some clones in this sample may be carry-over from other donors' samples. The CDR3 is CASSSRDRGNEKLFF. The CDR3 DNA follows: TGTGCCAGCAGCTCCCGGGACAGGGGTAATGAAAAACTGTTTTTT.